A selection of T cell receptor beta chains follows, all from one sample in a study of OX40 agonist ivuxolimab in advanced cancers. Clones were sequenced by immunoSEQ multiplex PCR, and TCRdb holds only the in-frame ones, with some missing. The data show under 25,000 clones, about 77% seen once. The material was CD4+ or CD8+ T cells sorted from blood, obtained in a trial of the OX40 agonist ivuxolimab. The receptors derive from an adult with an advanced solid tumor such as melanoma, head and neck, liver or kidney cancer. Both conserved end residues are part of each CDR3.

V,CDR3
TRBV5-6,CASSLTTGSSETQYF
TRBV29-1,CSVEVGAGLRLYNEQFF
TRBV7-8,CASAEGMAYEQYF
TRBV9,CASSVSAVSNQPQHF
TRBV9,CASSVGVAGGFPGELFF
TRBV30,CAWRPRGEGDTEAFF
TRBV5-1,CASRIDTSYEQYF
TRBV15,CATRDGTNSYEQYF
TRBV2,CAYRVGNTIYF
TRBV28,CASSPRQGRLYYEQYF
TRBV6-1,CASSEVAGTNSPLHF
TRBV6-5,CASSYLGGVNEKLFF
TRBV21-1,CASSRGASGNEQFF
TRBV19,CASSSVDSRINYGYTF
TRBV14,CASSPYGLAGVETQYF